A selection of T cell receptor beta chains follows, all from one sample in a study of blood T cells in healthy people across ages. TCRdb ran MiXCR on the 5' RACE reads and lists one entry per CDR3 protein. The sample carries some 1.8 million distinct CDR3 sequences, about 39% recorded once. Sequencing input: blood. These receptors originate from a human donor in good health. Each CDR3 is given with its conserved first and last residue. Fields, in order: J gene, V gene, D gene, clone size, CDR3 length, CDR3 DNA, CDR3 protein. A D gene is named only where the DNA matches it firmly. For some rows the clone size is stated as once, few or many, or as a class when expanded; others skip it.

>TRBJ2-7|TRBV7-9|-|-|16
TGTGCCAGCAGCTCGTCACTTAAGGGGCCGGCATACGAGCAGTACTTC
CASSSSLKGPAYEQYF
>TRBJ2-3|TRBV12-3/TRBV12-4|-|many|14
TGTGCCAGCAGCCCCCCCGGGGGAACAGATACGCAGTATTTT
CASSPPGGTDTQYF
>TRBJ1-5|TRBV6-6|TRBD1|-|14
TGTGCCAGCAGACAGGGGGTTGACAATCAGCCCCAGCATTTT
CASRQGVDNQPQHF
>TRBJ1-2|TRBV27|-|-|13
TGTGCCAGCAGTCGACGGGGCAACTATGGCTACACCTTC
CASSRRGNYGYTF
>TRBJ2-3|TRBV2|-|-|13
TGTGCCAGCGATCGACGTAGCACAGATACGCAGTATTTT
CASDRRSTDTQYF
>TRBJ2-3|TRBV7-9|TRBD2|-|17
TGTGCCTGCAGCCCCCGGACTAGCGGGGGTGACACAGATACGCAGTATTTT
CACSPRTSGGDTDTQYF
>TRBJ1-2|TRBV11-3|-|-|14
TGTGCCAGCAGCTGGGCAGGGGAGCGGGATGGCTACACCTTC
CASSWAGERDGYTF
>TRBJ2-5|TRBV4-3|TRBD2|once|18
TGCGCCAGCAGCCAAGTTTTGGGTGCGGGGGGCGATCAAGAGACCCAGTACTTC
CASSQVLGAGGDQETQYF
>TRBJ2-1|TRBV20-1|TRBD2|-|14
TGCAGTGCTAGGTCGGGGGGGCCGTACAATGAGCAGTTCTTC
CSARSGGPYNEQFF
>TRBJ2-7|TRBV18|-|-|15
TGTGCCAGCTCACCGGAACGAGGTTTCTCCTACGAGCAGTACTTC
CASSPERGFSYEQYF
>TRBJ1-5|TRBV7-9|-|-|14
TGTGCCAGCAGCCCAAGCGGGTTGAATCAGCCCCAGCATTTT
CASSPSGLNQPQHF
>TRBJ1-4|TRBV4-1|-|-|16
TGCGCCAGCAGCCAAGGGTACGGGACGGCTTATGAAAAACTGTTTTTT
CASSQGYGTAYEKLFF
>TRBJ2-7|TRBV10-3|-|few|15
TGTGCCATCAGTGAGTCCCCGGCGCGTGCCTACGAGCAGTACTTC
CAISESPARAYEQYF
>TRBJ2-7|TRBV20-1|TRBD2|-|13
TGCAGTGCGGTAAGGGCTAGCGGGGACGAGCAGTACTTC
CSAVRASGDEQYF
>TRBJ2-3|TRBV29-1|-|few|13
TGCAGCGGGGGGGGACATGACACAGATACGCAGTATTTT
CSGGGHDTDTQYF
>TRBJ1-2|TRBV10-3|-|few|15
TGTGCCATCAGTGACCCAGGACCGGTGCTCTATGGCTACACCTTC
CAISDPGPVLYGYTF
>TRBJ1-2|TRBV4-1|TRBD1|few|14
TGCGCCAGCAGCCAGGCGTCTGGGACAGGGGATGACACCTTC
CASSQASGTGDDTF
>TRBJ1-2|TRBV20-1|-|once|15
TGCAGTGCTCGACGTCCCCTTATTTCTCTCTATGGCTACACCTTC
CSARRPLISLYGYTF
>TRBJ2-5|TRBV7-9|-|once|13
TGTGCCAGCAGCCTCTGGACCCAAGGGACCCAGTACTTC
CASSLWTQGTQYF
>TRBJ2-1|TRBV7-2|-|few|15
TGTGCCAGCAGCGCGTCGAGGAGCTCCTACAATGAGCAGTTCTTC
CASSASRSSYNEQFF
>TRBJ2-1|TRBV20-1|TRBD2|-|16
TGCAGTGCTAGAGTTAGGACTAGCATTGGCTACAATGAGCAGTTCTTC
CSARVRTSIGYNEQFF
>TRBJ1-2|TRBV15|TRBD1|-|14
TGTGCCACCAGCAAAGTTGGGACAGGCTATGGCTACACCTTC
CATSKVGTGYGYTF
>TRBJ2-7|TRBV29-1|TRBD1|-|16
TGCAGCGTTGAAGGGTCCTGGACAGGGGCCAACTGCGAGCAGTACTTC
CSVEGSWTGANCEQYF
>TRBJ2-4|TRBV7-2|TRBD1|few|16
TGTGCCAGCAGCCTAGACAGGGTGCAGAGGCTGAACATTCAGTACTTC
CASSLDRVQRLNIQYF
>TRBJ1-2|TRBV5-1|TRBD1|-|16
TGCGCCAGCAGCTTGGGACAGGGCACCTCCAACTATGGCTACACCTTC
CASSLGQGTSNYGYTF